The source of this TCR beta chain is a study of regulatory T cells in long-lasting Graves disease. Background on the study: Persistence in Graves' disease denoted antithyroid drug use beyond 5 years alongside positive TSH receptor antibodies. Whole-study results and caveats: New patients shared roughly 1,000 public clonotypes, fewer than the approximately 2,700 shared by persistent patients. Persistent Graves' patients showed reduced TCR diversity versus newly diagnosed patients.

Assembly of TCR beta libraries relied on iRepertoire HTBI primers together with Arm-PCR of CDR3 regions. TCRdb independently ran MiXCR on the multiplex PCR reads; one entry per CDR3 protein. The table lists about 660,000 distinct CDR3 sequences, about 30% of them singletons. Time point indicated: persistent/refractory GD, antithyroid drugs over 5 years with positive TRAb. The TCR library was made from RNA extracted from PBMCs. From germline, CDR1 is LNHNV and CDR2 YYDKDF (reference sequence). The CDR3 spans 16 residues. J was trimmed by 0 bases and V by 3 bases; bases with no gene match: 7. A word on this clonotype: Its antigen is undetermined.

The genes are TRBV15 and TRBJ1-1; TRBD1 matches 7 bases. The origin of this receptor is a female donor with Graves disease. Source: peripheral blood mononuclear cells (PBMCs), taken when the disease was refractory, from a patient treated with antithyroid drugs. DNA for the CDR3: TGTGCCACCAGCAGCCAAGGTGACAGGGTGAACACTGAAGCTTTCTTT. It yields the protein CATSSQGDRVNTEAFF.